These 30 T cell receptor beta chains share one sample of origin, sequenced in a study of pediatric ulcerative colitis. The rectum was sampled with one to two pinch biopsies at colonoscopy. TCRdb's table, derived via immunoSEQ multiplex PCR, lists solely in-frame clones and lacks some. The table has about 36,000 clones, approximately 73% seen once; the top ten hold 0.65% to 0.95%. The material sequenced was gut tissue. The source is a boy aged 5-17 years with moderate ulcerative colitis.

The J gene is TRBJ2-4, the V gene TRBV18; unclear D gene. CDR3 length: 15 residues. Trimming cost V 5 bases and J 2 bases, with 13 bases left between them. Per the germline V gene, CDR1 is KGHSH and CDR2 is LQKENI. The CDR3 sequence is CASSEHRGPKNIQYF. The DNA for the CDR3 is TGTGCCAGCTCAGAACACAGAGGACCCAAAAACATTCAGTACTTC.

This clone was seen just once. The genes are TRBV4-1 and TRBJ2-1; 12 bases agree with TRBD2. Per the germline V gene, CDR1 is MGHRA and CDR2 is YSYEKL. V shed 4 bases, J shed 8 bases, and the junction held 6 bases outside the gene matches. This CDR3 contains 15 residues. The CDR3 sequence: CASSLLAGGPDEQFF. The CDR3, as DNA: TGCGCCAGCAGCCTCCTAGCGGGAGGGCCCGATGAGCAGTTCTTC.

The chain carries TRBV18 and TRBJ1-5; D is possibly TRBD1 (5 bases). Per the germline V gene, CDR1 is KGHSH and CDR2 is LQKENI. V was trimmed by 3 bases and J by 0 bases, leaving 12 bases between them. The CDR3 is 16 amino acids. Here the CDR3 DNA reads TGTGCCAGCTCACCCTACGACAGTATTAGCAATCAGCCCCAGCATTTT. It translates to CASSPYDSISNQPQHF.

This rearrangement joins TRBV28 to TRBJ2-3, with 9 bases identical to TRBD2. Germline CDR1 is MDHEN and CDR2 is SYDVKM. V trimming: 5 bases; J trimming: 6 bases; junction bases outside the gene matches: 9. The CDR3 has 15 residues. For the CDR3, the DNA is TGTGCCAGCAGTACGACTAGCGGAACCGTCGATACGCAGTATTTT. This codes for CASSTTSGTVDTQYF.

CDR3 sequence reads: CASNGYNQPQHF. CDR3 sequence (DNA): TGTGCCAGCAATGGGTACAATCAGCCCCAGCATTTT. V is TRBV6-5 and J is TRBJ1-5; no definite D call. Germline CDR1 is MNHEY and CDR2 is SVGAGI. Deletions cut 7 bases from V and 3 bases from J, with 7 bases between. The CDR3 sequence is 12 residues long.

The chain is built from TRBV4-1 and TRBJ2-1, with D possibly TRBD2 on 5 matching bases. V was pared by 0 bases and J by 2 bases, with 17 bases between. Germline V gives CDR1 MGHRA, CDR2 YSYEKL. The length of the CDR3 is 18 residues. This CDR3 reads CASSQDPPWSGAYNEQFF. The CDR3 DNA is TGCGCCAGCAGCCAAGATCCCCCATGGAGCGGAGCCTACAATGAGCAGTTCTTC.

The chain employs TRBV10-3 and TRBJ2-3, with a tentative D call TRBD1 (6 bases). Trimming stripped 10 bases from V and 6 bases from J, with 20 bases between. CDR1 ENHRY and CDR2 SYGVKD come from the germline V gene. The CDR3 extends over 14 amino acids. As DNA, the CDR3 is TGTGCCACAAAGAAGGACAGCAACGGGGATACGCAGTATTTT. It translates to CATKKDSNGDTQYF.

This chain uses TRBV18 with TRBJ2-7; TRBD2 agrees at 10 bases. Germline CDR1 KGHSH, CDR2 LQKENI. The CDR3 has 17 residues. J lost 5 bases, V lost 0 bases, and 10 bases had no gene match. CDR3 loop: CASSPPGVAGGLHEQYF. Here the CDR3 DNA reads TGTGCCAGCTCACCACCCGGGGTAGCGGGAGGTTTACACGAGCAGTACTTC. Complete variable domain (other parts from reference TRBV18 and TRBJ2-7): NAGVMQNPRHLVRRRGQEARLRCSPMKGHSHVYWYRQLPEEGLKFMVYLQKENIIDESGMPKERFSAEFPKEGPSILRIQQVVRGDSAAYFCASSPPGVAGGLHEQYFGPGTRLTVT.

The genes are TRBV11-2 and TRBJ2-4; D is ambiguous. Germline values: CDR1 SGHAT, CDR2 FQNNGV. Trimming cost V 0 bases and J 0 bases, with 9 bases left between them. CDR3 length: 16 residues. CDR3 loop: CASSLDLTLAKNIQYF. The CDR3 DNA sequence: TGTGCCAGCAGCTTAGACCTGACTCTAGCCAAAAACATTCAGTACTTC.

The V and J genes are TRBV7-2 and TRBJ2-3; D is unresolved. This CDR3 has 13 amino acids. Germline CDR1 SGHTA, CDR2 FQGNSA. V shed 6 bases and J shed 1 base, with 8 bases lying between them. In nucleotides, the CDR3 is TGTGCCAGCAGAATAGAAGGCACAGATACGCAGTATTTT. Its translation: CASRIEGTDTQYF.

V usage is TRBV15 and J usage is TRBJ1-2; 7 nucleotides line up with TRBD1. V trimming: 3 bases; J trimming: 6 bases; junction bases outside the gene matches: 7. The CDR3 is 14 amino acids. Germline V gives CDR1 LNHNV, CDR2 YYDKDF (reference sequence). The DNA of the CDR3 is TGTGCCACCAGCAGTTGGGACAGTGTCCATGGCTACACCTTC. Its protein product is CATSSWDSVHGYTF.

This sequence joins TRBV7-2 and TRBJ1-2, with 7 bases identical to TRBD1. Germline CDR1 SGHTA, CDR2 FQGNSA. Trimming at V came to 3 bases and at J to 3 bases, leaving 10 bases not matched to a gene. The CDR3 totals 16 residues. The CDR3 coding sequence is TGTGCCAGCAGCTTTACCGGGACAGAAAGCTACTATGGCTACACCTTC. Its protein is CASSFTGTESYYGYTF.

The chain uses TRBV4-2 and TRBJ2-3, with TRBD1 matching 10 bases. Germline V gives CDR1 LGHNA, CDR2 YNFKEQ. This CDR3 has 16 residues. Trimming took 0 bases from V and 3 from J; bases not matched to a gene: 3. CDR3 nucleotides: TGTGCCAGCAGCCAAGAGGACAGGGGGTATACAGATACGCAGTATTTT. Its protein product is CASSQEDRGYTDTQYF.

Points on this clone: Distinct nucleotide sequences in the sample also encode this CDR3. The rearrangement joins TRBV4-2 to TRBJ2-7; D is ambiguous. The CDR3 is 13 residues long. V gave up 1 base and J gave up 3 bases, with 7 bases separating them. The germline gives CDR1 LGHNA, CDR2 YNFKEQ. The CDR3 DNA is TGTGCCAGCAGCCAAGTGGGTGTCTACGAGCAGTACTTC. This codes for CASSQVGVYEQYF.

CDR3 loop: CASSPGTVYNEQFF. The DNA of the CDR3 is TGTGCCAGCAGCCCGGGGACAGTTTACAATGAGCAGTTCTTC. V is TRBV5-4 and J is TRBJ2-1; 7 nucleotides match TRBD1. Trimming removed 4 bases from V and 4 bases from J; junction bases left unmatched: 5. The CDR3 is made up of 14 amino acids. CDR1 and CDR2 (germline): SGHNT, YYREEE (reference sequence).

The chain has TRBV9 and TRBJ2-3; 11 positions match TRBD2. Trimming cost V 3 bases and J 1 base; bases outside gene matches: 7. Germline CDR1 is SGDLS and CDR2 is YYNGEE. This CDR3 is built from 17 residues. The CDR3, as DNA: TGTGCCAGCAGCGCCTTAGCGGGGGGGAAGGGCACAGATACGCAGTATTTT. Translating gives CASSALAGGKGTDTQYF.

CDR3 amino acids: CASSPGGGAPLHF. In DNA form, the CDR3 reads TGCGCCAGCAGCCCGGGAGGTGGGGCACCCCTCCACTTT. The J gene is TRBJ1-6, the V gene TRBV4-3; D unclear. Germline CDR1 reads LGHNA; CDR2 reads YSLEER. This CDR3 spans 13 amino acids. V dropped 4 bases and J dropped 11 bases, with 12 bases sitting between them.

The chain uses TRBV11-2 and TRBJ2-7, with D possibly matching TRBD1 (8 bases). V was cut by 2 bases and J by 4 bases, with 15 bases left in between. Germline V lookup: CDR1 SGHAT, CDR2 FQNNGV. This CDR3 comprises 15 residues. The CDR3 region has the DNA TGTGCCAGCAGCTTATTACAGGGGGGGAGGTACGAGCAGTACTTC. This gives the protein CASSLLQGGRYEQYF. Drawing the rest from reference TRBV11-2 and TRBJ2-7, the complete variable domain is EAGVAQSPRYKIIEKRQSVAFWCNPISGHATLYWYQQILGQGPKLLIQFQNNGVVDDSQLPKDRFSAERLKGVDSTLKIQPAKLEDSAVYLCASSLLQGGRYEQYFGPGTRLTVT.

This clone was observed a handful of times. The chain employs TRBV9 and TRBJ1-2; TRBD1 aligns across 9 bases. Losses at the gene ends were 3 bases for V and 6 bases for J; bases not matched to a gene: 12. CDR1 is SGDLS and CDR2 is YYNGEE in the germline V gene. This CDR3 contains 16 residues. CDR3 residues: CASSARGWDRENGYTF. The CDR3, as DNA: TGTGCCAGCAGCGCCAGGGGTTGGGACAGGGAAAATGGCTACACCTTC.

The rearrangement uses TRBV5-8 and TRBJ1-1, with D possibly being TRBD1 (5 bases). This CDR3 comprises 16 residues. V was shortened by 4 bases and J by 5 bases, with 21 bases between the two germline ends. Germline loops: CDR1 SGHTS, CDR2 YDEGEE. The CDR3 loop is CASSLTGTLRGTEAFF. The DNA of the CDR3 is TGTGCCAGCAGCCTGACCGGGACGCTCCGCGGTACTGAAGCTTTCTTT.

This clone has only a few counts. Distinct nucleotide sequences in the sample also encode this CDR3. The J gene is TRBJ1-2, the V gene TRBV7-8, with D tentatively TRBD1 (6 bases). Trimming left V 3 bases short and J 2 bases short, with 10 bases between. Germline lookup yields CDR1 SGHVS and CDR2 FQNEAQ. This CDR3 is 14 amino acids long. CDR3 bases: TGTGCCAGCAGCTTGGGGGACACCAACTATGGCTACACCTTC. Residues: CASSLGDTNYGYTF. Based on the CDR3 plus reference TRBV7-8 and TRBJ1-2, the full variable domain is GAGVSQSPRYKVAKRGQDVALRCDPISGHVSLFWYQQALGQGPEFLTYFQNEAQLDKSGLPSDRFFAERPEGSVSTLKIQRTQQEDSAVYLCASSLGDTNYGYTFGSGTRLTVV.

CDR3: CAWTVRTSGANVLTF. The CDR3 coding sequence is TGTGCCTGGACGGTTAGGACCTCTGGGGCCAACGTCCTGACTTTC. The chain combines TRBV30 with TRBJ2-6, with D unresolved. Per the germline V gene, CDR1 is GTSNPN and CDR2 is SVGIG (reference sequence). This CDR3 spans 15 amino acids. Trimming removed 4 bases at V and 0 bases at J, with 10 bases between.

V usage is TRBV2 and J usage is TRBJ1-2; D gene uncertain. Per germline, CDR1 SNHLY and CDR2 FYNNEI. The CDR3 covers 12 residues. Trimming took off 5 bases at V and 7 bases at J, with 11 bases between the two ends. For the CDR3, the DNA is TGTGCCAGCAGTCGGGGAGGGCCTGGCTACACCTTC. Translated: CASSRGGPGYTF.

There are a few counts of this clone. The rearrangement uses TRBV5-6 and TRBJ1-6; D unresolved. In germline, CDR1 is SGHDT, CDR2 YYEEEE. The ends were cut back, 3 bases at V and 10 bases at J, with 5 bases in the middle. The CDR3 length is 11 residues. The DNA of the CDR3 is TGTGCCAGCAGCTCTCTATCACCCCTCCACTTT. Encoded protein: CASSSLSPLHF.

The genes are TRBV28 and TRBJ2-3; D uncertain. Trimming shortened V by 4 bases and J by 2 bases, and 19 bases separated the two germline ends. CDR1 and CDR2 (germline): MDHEN, SYDVKM. The CDR3 extends over 17 amino acids. Written as DNA, the CDR3 is TGTGCCAGCAGTTATGCGGAGTCCGCCGCTCCCACAGATACGCAGTATTTT. It encodes CASSYAESAAPTDTQYF.

The chain couples TRBV30 to TRBJ1-1; D may be TRBD1 (6 bases). This CDR3 comprises 14 residues. Germline V CDR1 and CDR2: GTSNPN, SVGIG (reference sequence). The V and J ends lost 5 bases and 0 bases respectively, with 13 bases between them. The chain's CDR3 is CAWGGRVMNTEAFF. The CDR3 DNA reads TGTGCCTGGGGGGGGCGGGTAATGAACACTGAAGCTTTCTTT.

The chain uses TRBV10-3 and TRBJ1-3; a possible D gene is TRBD1 (5 bases). V lost 11 bases, J lost 3 bases, and 17 bases lay in between. CDR3 length equals 14 residues. CDR1 is ENHRY and CDR2 is SYGVKD in the germline V gene. CDR3 protein: CAGKGPEGGNTIYF. In DNA form, the CDR3 reads TGTGCCGGGAAGGGGCCTGAAGGTGGAAACACCATATATTTT.

The rearrangement uses TRBV28 and TRBJ2-7, with 9 positions matching TRBD2. Germline V gene lookup returns CDR1 MDHEN and CDR2 SYDVKM. The CDR3 spans 14 residues. The CDR3 region has the DNA TGTGCTTGTCGGGCTAGCGGGGACCATAACGAGCAGTACTTC. Its protein product is CACRASGDHNEQYF.

This clone appeared once. The chain combines TRBV19 with TRBJ2-3; a possible D gene is TRBD1 (5 bases). The germline V and J ends were trimmed by 8 bases and 5 bases, with 14 bases remaining between them. There are 13 residues in the CDR3. The germline V gene encodes CDR1 LNHDA and CDR2 SQIVND (reference sequence). DNA of the CDR3: TGTGCCAGTGGGGATTGGGGCATAGATACGCAGTATTTT. It translates to CASGDWGIDTQYF.

The chain carries TRBV2 and TRBJ2-1, with D possibly being TRBD2 (6 bases). Trimming pared 5 bases from V and 0 bases from J, leaving 20 bases between. The CDR3 consists of 18 residues. CDR1 SNHLY and CDR2 FYNNEI come from the germline V gene. The CDR3 DNA reads as TGTGCCAGCAGTTGGGCGATAGCGGCGGCCGGCTCCTACAATGAGCAGTTCTTC. This translates into CASSWAIAAAGSYNEQFF.